A selection of T cell receptor beta chains follows, all from one sample in a study of tumor-infiltrating lymphocytes in primary liver carcinoma. TCRdb reprocessed the multiplex PCR reads via MiXCR and lists one record per CDR3 protein. In the table there are 80,000 or so distinct CDR3 sequences, over 70% of which are singletons. Sample: liver tumor tissue from sampling region 4. These receptors were taken from a woman aged 55-70 years with primary liver carcinoma and hepatitis B virus infection. Both conserved end residues are part of each CDR3. The D gene is left open where the match is weak. Some rows mark clone size as missing; the rest say once, few, many or name a class of expanded clone.

D gene: .; J gene: TRBJ2-5; V gene: TRBV6-2/TRBV6-3; clone size: .; CDR3 protein: CASSYATPREIQYF; CDR3 DNA: TGTGCCAGCAGTTATGCCACCCCCCGAGAGATCCAGTACTTC
D gene: TRBD1; J gene: TRBJ1-6; V gene: TRBV7-8; clone size: many; CDR3 protein: CASSQDRVPPNSPLHF; CDR3 DNA: TGTGCCAGCAGCCAAGACAGGGTGCCTCCGAATTCACCCCTCCACTTT
D gene: TRBD2; J gene: TRBJ2-1; V gene: TRBV6-1; clone size: .; CDR3 protein: CSSNIRLAGGPYNEQFF; CDR3 DNA: TGTTCCAGCAATATCCGACTAGCGGGAGGGCCGTACAATGAGCAGTTCTTC
D gene: .; J gene: TRBJ1-2; V gene: TRBV30; clone size: .; CDR3 protein: CVWSVSQGVRMYGYTF; CDR3 DNA: TGTGTCTGGAGTGTTTCACAAGGAGTCCGCATGTATGGCTACACCTTC
D gene: .; J gene: TRBJ2-2; V gene: TRBV10-3; clone size: .; CDR3 protein: CAISEGSDTGELFF; CDR3 DNA: TGTGCCATCAGTGAAGGGAGTGACACCGGGGAGCTGTTTTTT
D gene: TRBD1; J gene: TRBJ2-7; V gene: TRBV6-5; clone size: few; CDR3 protein: CASSFAGTGPGGQYF; CDR3 DNA: TGTGCCAGCAGTTTCGCCGGGACAGGCCCTGGTGGGCAGTACTTC
D gene: TRBD2; J gene: TRBJ2-5; V gene: TRBV7-3; clone size: .; CDR3 protein: CASSASGTNQETQCF; CDR3 DNA: TGTGCCAGCAGCGCCAGCGGGACTAATCAAGAGACCCAGTGCTTC
D gene: TRBD2; J gene: TRBJ2-7; V gene: TRBV19; clone size: .; CDR3 protein: CASNLLAGDVNEQYF; CDR3 DNA: TGTGCCAGTAATTTACTAGCGGGAGATGTCAATGAGCAGTACTTC
D gene: TRBD2; J gene: TRBJ2-1; V gene: TRBV7-6; clone size: .; CDR3 protein: CASGSGLAGLEQFF; CDR3 DNA: TGTGCCAGCGGCTCGGGACTAGCGGGACTGGAGCAGTTCTTC
D gene: TRBD1; J gene: TRBJ2-3; V gene: TRBV20-1; clone size: .; CDR3 protein: CNARGVRGRRTSRTDTQYF; CDR3 DNA: TGCAATGCTAGAGGTGTCAGGGGGCGTCGGACCTCCCGGACAGATACGCAGTATTTT
D gene: .; J gene: TRBJ2-3; V gene: TRBV29-1; clone size: .; CDR3 protein: CSATGSCTDTLYF; CDR3 DNA: TGCAGCGCAACAGGGTCATGCACAGATACGCTGTATTTT
D gene: .; J gene: TRBJ2-1; V gene: TRBV12-3/TRBV12-4; clone size: .; CDR3 protein: CASREVGGGVRNEQFF; CDR3 DNA: TGTGCCAGCAGGGAGGTAGGAGGGGGGGTTCGTAATGAGCAGTTCTTC
D gene: .; J gene: TRBJ1-2; V gene: TRBV6-1; clone size: .; CDR3 protein: CASSEDSYNSYGYTF; CDR3 DNA: TGTGCCAGCAGTGAAGACTCCTACAATAGCTATGGCTACACCTTC
D gene: TRBD2; J gene: TRBJ2-3; V gene: TRBV4-1; clone size: .; CDR3 protein: CTSSQESPGGSIDTQYF; CDR3 DNA: TGCACCAGCAGCCAAGAATCACCGGGAGGGAGCATAGATACGCAGTATTTT
D gene: TRBD1; J gene: TRBJ1-1; V gene: TRBV11-3; clone size: .; CDR3 protein: CASSVGGSDTEAFF; CDR3 DNA: TGTGCCAGCAGCGTAGGGGGCTCTGACACTGAAGCTTTCTTT
D gene: TRBD2; J gene: TRBJ2-1; V gene: TRBV12-3/TRBV12-4; clone size: .; CDR3 protein: CTSSLGLAGGNEHFF; CDR3 DNA: TGTACCAGCAGTTTGGGACTAGCGGGAGGCAATGAGCACTTCTTC
D gene: TRBD2; J gene: TRBJ2-1; V gene: TRBV29-1; clone size: .; CDR3 protein: CSVAGTSGKHEQFF; CDR3 DNA: TGCAGCGTTGCAGGGACTAGCGGGAAGCATGAACAGTTCTTC